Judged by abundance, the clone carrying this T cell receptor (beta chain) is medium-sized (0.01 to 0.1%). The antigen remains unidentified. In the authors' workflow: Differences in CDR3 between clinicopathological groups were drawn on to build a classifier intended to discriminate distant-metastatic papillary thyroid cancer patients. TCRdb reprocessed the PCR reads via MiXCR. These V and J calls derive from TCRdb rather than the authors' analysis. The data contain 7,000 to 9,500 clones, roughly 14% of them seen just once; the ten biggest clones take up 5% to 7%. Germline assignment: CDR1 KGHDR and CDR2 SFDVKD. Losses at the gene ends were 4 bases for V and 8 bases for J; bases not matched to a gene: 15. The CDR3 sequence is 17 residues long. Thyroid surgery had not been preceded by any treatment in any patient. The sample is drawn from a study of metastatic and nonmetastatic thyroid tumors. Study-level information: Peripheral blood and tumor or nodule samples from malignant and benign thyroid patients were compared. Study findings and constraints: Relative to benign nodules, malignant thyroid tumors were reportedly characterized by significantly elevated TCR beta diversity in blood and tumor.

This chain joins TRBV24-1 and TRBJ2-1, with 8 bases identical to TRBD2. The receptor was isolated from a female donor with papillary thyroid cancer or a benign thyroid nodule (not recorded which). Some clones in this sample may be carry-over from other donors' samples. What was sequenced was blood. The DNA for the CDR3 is TGTGCCACCAGTGACCGAAGTAGCGGGACCGGTCTCGATGAGCAGTTCTTC. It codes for CATSDRSSGTGLDEQFF.